Listed below are T cell receptor beta chains from one sample, sequenced in a study of T cell responses to AZD1222 COVID-19 vaccine. Assay: immunoSEQ multiplex PCR; the TCRdb copy retains only in-frame clones and omits some. The table lists fewer than 150,000 clones, around 92% of them singletons. The sequencing here drew on peripheral blood, taken 28 days after the second AZD1222 dose. These receptor sequences come from an adult who received the AZD1222 COVID-19 vaccine. Each CDR3 is given with its conserved first and last residue. A D gene is named only where the DNA matches it firmly. Size tells how often a clone was seen (once, few, many) or the class of an expanded clone, and some rows leave it out.

j_call cdr3_length v_call d_call clone_size cdr3_nt cdr3_aa
TRBJ2-7 14 TRBV5-1 NA few TGCGCCAGCAGCTTGGCTGGAGGTTTCTACGAGCAGTACTTC CASSLAGGFYEQYF
TRBJ2-4 16 TRBV4-2 NA NA TGTGCCAGCAGCCAGGGACGAGGCCCTAGCCACGCCATTCAGTACTTC CASSQGRGPSHAIQYF
TRBJ1-3 15 TRBV5-4 TRBD1 few TGTGCCAGCAGCTTAGACAGGGCTCGAGGAAACACCATATATTTT CASSLDRARGNTIYF
TRBJ1-2 13 TRBV12-3/TRBV12-4 TRBD1 NA TGTGCCAGCAGTTTTAAGGGGGCTGGGGGCTACACCTTC CASSFKGAGGYTF
TRBJ2-3 14 TRBV7-9 TRBD2 once TGTGCCAGCAGTTCGAGGGCGGGAGCAGATACGCAGTATTTT CASSSRAGADTQYF
TRBJ2-2 13 TRBV11-2 NA once TGTGCCAGCAGCTTAGCGGGGGCCGGGGAGCTGTTTTTT CASSLAGAGELFF
TRBJ2-4 17 TRBV7-9 TRBD2 few TGTGCCAGCAGCTTCTACTTAGCGGGGCCCTTTTCATACATTCAGTACTTC CASSFYLAGPFSYIQYF
TRBJ1-1 12 TRBV5-6 NA NA TGTGCCAGCAGGTTAATGGGTTTTGAAGCTTTCTTT CASRLMGFEAFF
TRBJ1-1 14 TRBV18 NA NA TGTGCCAGCTCACCCAACCCTCGGGGCACTGAAGCTTTCTTT CASSPNPRGTEAFF
TRBJ2-1 15 TRBV15 TRBD2 few TGTGCCACCAGCAAAACTAGCGGGGTTGTTCTCGAGCAGTTCTTC CATSKTSGVVLEQFF
TRBJ2-3 15 TRBV5-8 TRBD2 NA TGTGCCAGCAGCTCCGGACTAGCGCGAACAGATACGCAGTATTTT CASSSGLARTDTQYF
TRBJ2-5 12 TRBV3-1/TRBV3-2 NA NA TGTGCCAGCAGCCAATCTACCGAAACCCAGTACTTC CASSQSTETQYF
TRBJ2-1 13 TRBV2 TRBD1 NA TGTGCCAGCAGCGAAGACAGGGGGGCTGAGCAGTTCTTC CASSEDRGAEQFF
TRBJ1-2 13 TRBV6-5 TRBD1 NA TGTGCCAGCAGTCCTCGGACAGGGGGAGGCTACACCTTC CASSPRTGGGYTF
TRBJ1-2 15 TRBV28 TRBD1 NA TGTGCCAGCAGTTCGCCGGGACAGGGGGCTTATGGCTACACCTTC CASSSPGQGAYGYTF
TRBJ1-2 13 TRBV3-1/TRBV3-2 NA NA TGTGCCAGCAGCCAAGATCTAAAGGGGACCTACACCTTC CASSQDLKGTYTF
TRBJ2-7 12 TRBV28 TRBD2 NA TGTGCCAGTGGGACTAGCTGGTACGAGCAGTACTTC CASGTSWYEQYF
TRBJ2-5 12 TRBV28 NA once TGTGCCAGCCGACAGCTAGCAGAGACCCAGTACTTC CASRQLAETQYF
TRBJ1-3 15 TRBV6-5 NA NA TGTGCCAGCAATCCTACCGGGTACTCTGGAAACACCATATATTTT CASNPTGYSGNTIYF
TRBJ1-1 15 TRBV4-1 NA NA TGCGCCAGCAGCCAAGAGTGGCCGGGATTCGCTGAAGCTTTCTTT CASSQEWPGFAEAFF
TRBJ1-4 12 TRBV28 NA NA TGTGCCAGCCTCAGGGCCGGGGAAAAACTGTTTTTT CASLRAGEKLFF
TRBJ2-7 14 TRBV7-9 TRBD1 once TGTGCCAGCAGCCCCCGGACAGGATCCTACGAGCAGTACTTC CASSPRTGSYEQYF
TRBJ2-3 13 TRBV20-1 NA NA TGCAGTGCAAGTAGGGGGGCCACAGATACGCAGTATTTT CSASRGATDTQYF
TRBJ2-5 15 TRBV18 TRBD1 NA TGTGCCAGCTCACTCCACAGGGGTGGTGAAGAGACCCAGTACTTC CASSLHRGGEETQYF
TRBJ2-1 16 TRBV5-4 TRBD2 NA TGTGCCAGCAGCTTGGAACTAGCGGGATCTCCCCATGAGCAGTTCTTC CASSLELAGSPHEQFF
TRBJ2-7 14 TRBV28 NA NA TGTGCCAGCAGTTTATCTGGGGGCTCCTACGAGCAGTACTTC CASSLSGGSYEQYF
TRBJ2-5 11 TRBV18 NA NA TGTGCCAGCTCACCTTCGGAGACCCAGTACTTC CASSPSETQYF
TRBJ1-6 15 TRBV3-1/TRBV3-2 TRBD1 NA TGTGCCAGCAGTAACCGGGACAGGGATTCTTCACCCCTCCACTTT CASSNRDRDSSPLHF
TRBJ1-6 14 TRBV9 NA NA TGTGCCAGCAGCGGACAGGTTAGGGGTTCACCCCTCCACTTT CASSGQVRGSPLHF
TRBJ1-5 13 TRBV6-5 NA NA TGTGCCAGCACTAGAGGTCTGAATCAGCCCCAGCATTTT CASTRGLNQPQHF
TRBJ2-3 15 TRBV6-4 TRBD1 NA TGTGCCAGCAGTGTCGGACAGGGGAACACAGATACGCAGTATTTT CASSVGQGNTDTQYF
TRBJ2-3 11 TRBV20-1 NA NA TGCAGTGTACAGCGAACAGATACGCAGTATTTT CSVQRTDTQYF
TRBJ1-5 15 TRBV5-8 NA NA TGTGCCAGCAGCTTGGTTGGGGACACCCATCAGCCCCAGCATTTT CASSLVGDTHQPQHF
TRBJ1-1 13 TRBV3-1/TRBV3-2 NA once TGTGCCAGCACCCTCGGCGGGACCACTGAAGCTTTCTTT CASTLGGTTEAFF
TRBJ2-7 15 TRBV27 NA NA TGTGCCAGCAGTTTAGTGAAGGGGCCGACCTACGAGCAGTACTTC CASSLVKGPTYEQYF
TRBJ2-2 14 TRBV29-1 NA NA TGCAGCGTTGAGAGGAGGGGGACCGCCGGGGAGCTGTTTTTT CSVERRGTAGELFF
TRBJ1-1 16 TRBV11-1 NA NA TGTGCCAGCAGCAGGATGACAGGCGACCTGAACACTGAAGCTTTCTTT CASSRMTGDLNTEAFF
TRBJ1-2 15 TRBV19 TRBD1 NA TGTGCCAGTAGTCCCAGACAGGGGAATTACTATGGCTACACCTTC CASSPRQGNYYGYTF
TRBJ1-1 13 TRBV19 NA NA TGTGCCAGTAGATCCAGGAGTATAACTGAAGCTTTCTTT CASRSRSITEAFF
TRBJ2-7 13 TRBV7-9 TRBD2 NA TGTGCCAGCAGCCTGGGACTAGAAAGCGAGCAGTACTTC CASSLGLESEQYF
TRBJ2-5 13 TRBV18 NA NA TGTGCCAGCTCACCACCGATTAGAGAGACCCAGTACTTC CASSPPIRETQYF
TRBJ1-1 11 TRBV11-2 NA once TGTGCCAGCAGCTTGGGCACTGAAGCTTTCTTT CASSLGTEAFF
TRBJ1-2 12 TRBV29-1 NA NA TGCAGCGTTGAAGGGGCGGGCTATGGCTACACCTTC CSVEGAGYGYTF
TRBJ2-2 17 TRBV18 TRBD2 NA TGTGCCAGCTCGTTAGGACTAGCGGGAGTCAACACCGGGGAGCTGTTTTTT CASSLGLAGVNTGELFF
TRBJ1-6 18 TRBV5-1 TRBD1 NA TGCGCCAGCAGCTTGCCGGACAGGGGTTTGGATGGTAATTCACCCCTCCACTTT CASSLPDRGLDGNSPLHF
TRBJ2-4 15 TRBV28 NA NA TGTGCCAGCAGTAGGAGCGGACTAGCCAAAAACATTCAGTACTTC CASSRSGLAKNIQYF
TRBJ1-2 14 TRBV3-1/TRBV3-2 NA NA TGTGCCAGCAGGTCGCTTGGCGGGCGCTGGGGCTACACCTTC CASRSLGGRWGYTF
TRBJ2-5 10 TRBV6-5 NA once TGTGCCAGCAGGAAAGAGACCCAGTACTTC CASRKETQYF
TRBJ1-2 12 TRBV2 NA NA TGTGCCAGCAACCTGCTCGGGGCTGGCTACACCTTC CASNLLGAGYTF
TRBJ1-5 19 TRBV21-1 NA NA TGTGCCAGCAGCAAAGAGGGGTCGACAGGTTCGAGTAGCAATCAGCCCCAGCATTTT CASSKEGSTGSSSNQPQHF